These 5 T cell receptor beta chains share one sample of origin, sequenced in a study of STAT5B mutations in CD4+ large granular lymphocyte leukemia. The repertoire was sequenced with immunoSEQ multiplex PCR; TCRdb's copy has only in-frame clones and lacks some. The table shows almost 30,000 clones, with more than 65% occurring only once. Sequenced sample: CD4+ T cells from blood buffy coats. The receptor set was obtained from a human donor in good health.

The CDR3, as DNA: TGTGCCAGCAGCTTGGGGACAGGTATTGAGCTGTTTTTT. This encodes CASSLGTGIELFF. The chain has TRBV5-6 and TRBJ2-2; TRBD1 matches 7 bases. The CDR3 covers 13 residues. Germline V gene lookup returns CDR1 SGHDT and CDR2 YYEEEE. The V and J ends lost 0 bases and 11 bases, in that order; junction bases with no gene match: 4. Full variable domain (missing parts from reference TRBV5-6 and TRBJ2-2): DAGVTQSPTHLIKTRGQQVTLRCSPKSGHDTVSWYQQALGQGPQFIFQYYEEEERQRGNFPDRFSGHQFPNYSSELNVNALLLGDSALYLCASSLGTGIELFFGEGSRLTVL.

The V call is TRBV23-1, the J call TRBJ1-5, with 7 positions matching TRBD1. TRBV23-1 qualifies as an ORF whose function is uncertain. This CDR3 region has 16 residues. V lost 7 bases, J lost 2 bases, and 11 bases stayed unmatched. The CDR3 coding sequence is TGCGCCAGCACCGACAGGGCGGCAGATGGCAATCAGCCCCAGCATTTT. Residues: CASTDRAADGNQPQHF.

The V call is TRBV7-9, the J call TRBJ2-1, with 7 bases fitting TRBD2. CDR3 length: 15 amino acids. With V trimmed by 1 base and J by 5 bases, 5 bases remained unmatched. CDR1 is SEHNR and CDR2 is FQNEAQ in the germline V gene (reference sequence). The CDR3 coding sequence is TGTGCCAGCAGCTTAGAGGCGGGGGTGAACAATGAGCAGTTCTTC. Translating it yields CASSLEAGVNNEQFF.

About this clone itself: Other DNA sequences within the sample encode an identical CDR3. The chain recombines TRBV11-2 with TRBJ2-2; D gene ambiguous. The germline V and J ends were trimmed by 1 base and 7 bases, with 4 bases remaining between them. The CDR3 is 12 residues long. CDR1 is SGHAT and CDR2 is FQNNGV in the germline V gene. Written as DNA, the CDR3 is TGTGCCAGCAGCTTAGGTGTCGGGGAGCTGTTTTTT. Amino acid sequence: CASSLGVGELFF.

This chain links TRBV6-5 with TRBJ2-7; tentatively, D is TRBD1 or TRBD2 (6 bases each). Trimming shortened V by 6 bases and J by 1 base, and 10 bases separated the two germline ends. The germline V gene encodes CDR1 MNHEY and CDR2 SVGAGI. This CDR3 has 13 residues. The CDR3 loop reads CASSRGPSYEQYF. The DNA for the CDR3 is TGTGCCAGCAGCCGGGGGCCTTCCTACGAGCAGTACTTC.